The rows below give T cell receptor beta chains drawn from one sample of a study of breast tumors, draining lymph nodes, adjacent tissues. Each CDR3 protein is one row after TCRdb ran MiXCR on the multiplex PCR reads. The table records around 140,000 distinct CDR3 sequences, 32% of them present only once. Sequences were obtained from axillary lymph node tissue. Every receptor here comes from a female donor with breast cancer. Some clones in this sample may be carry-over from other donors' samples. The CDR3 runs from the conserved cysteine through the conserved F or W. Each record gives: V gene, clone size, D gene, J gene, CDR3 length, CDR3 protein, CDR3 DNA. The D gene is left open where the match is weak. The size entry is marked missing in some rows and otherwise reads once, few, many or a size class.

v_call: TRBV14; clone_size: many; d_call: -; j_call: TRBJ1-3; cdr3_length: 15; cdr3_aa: CASSALRASGNTIYF; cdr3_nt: TGTGCCAGCAGTGCCCTGAGGGCCTCCGGAAACACCATATATTTT
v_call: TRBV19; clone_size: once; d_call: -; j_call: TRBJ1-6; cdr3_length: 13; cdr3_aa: CASMGATNSPLHF; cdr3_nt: TGTGCCAGTATGGGGGCCACCAATTCACCCCTCCACTTT
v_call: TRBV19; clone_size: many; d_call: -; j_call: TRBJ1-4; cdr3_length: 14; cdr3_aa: CASTRSGASEKLFF; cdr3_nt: TGTGCCAGTACCCGTTCGGGGGCGAGTGAAAAACTGTTTTTT
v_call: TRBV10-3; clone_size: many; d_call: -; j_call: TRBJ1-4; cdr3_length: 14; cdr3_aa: CAIRAEGKGEKLFF; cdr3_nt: TGTGCCATCAGGGCCGAAGGGAAGGGGGAAAAACTGTTTTTT
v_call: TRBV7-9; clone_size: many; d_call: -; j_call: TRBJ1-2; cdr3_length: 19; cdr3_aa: CASSRIGGGIPKANYGYTF; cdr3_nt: TGTGCCAGCAGCCGGATTGGGGGGGGAATTCCCAAAGCTAACTATGGCTACACCTTC
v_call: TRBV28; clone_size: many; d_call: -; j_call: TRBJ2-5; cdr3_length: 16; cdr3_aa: CASSLYGRGVLETQYF; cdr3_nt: TGTGCCAGCAGTTTATATGGACGTGGGGTTTTGGAGACCCAGTACTTC
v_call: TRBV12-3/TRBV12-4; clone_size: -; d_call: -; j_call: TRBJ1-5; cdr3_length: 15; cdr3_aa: CTSRFTDGPNQPQHF; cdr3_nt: TGTACCAGCAGGTTCACAGACGGGCCCAATCAGCCCCAGCATTTT
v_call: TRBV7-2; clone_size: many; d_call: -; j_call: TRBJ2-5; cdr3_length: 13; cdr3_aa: CASRVSYQETQYF; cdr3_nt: TGTGCCTCAAGGGTCAGCTACCAAGAGACCCAGTACTTC
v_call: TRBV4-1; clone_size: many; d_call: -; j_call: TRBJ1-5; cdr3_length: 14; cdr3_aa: CASSLGPGNQPQHF; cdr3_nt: TGCGCCAGCAGCCTCGGTCCGGGCAATCAGCCCCAGCATTTT
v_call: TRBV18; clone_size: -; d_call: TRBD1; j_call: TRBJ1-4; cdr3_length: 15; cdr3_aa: CASSADRGQYEKLFF; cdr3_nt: TGTGCCAGCTCAGCCGACAGGGGGCAGTATGAAAAACTGTTTTTT
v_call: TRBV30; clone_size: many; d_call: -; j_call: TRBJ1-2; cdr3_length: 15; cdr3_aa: CAWKKTPERIYGYTF; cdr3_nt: TGTGCCTGGAAAAAGACACCCGAGAGGATCTATGGCTACACCTTC
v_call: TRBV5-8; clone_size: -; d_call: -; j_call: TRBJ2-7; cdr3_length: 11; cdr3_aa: CASSLWYAQYF; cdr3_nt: TGTGCCAGCAGCTTGTGGTACGCGCAATACTTC
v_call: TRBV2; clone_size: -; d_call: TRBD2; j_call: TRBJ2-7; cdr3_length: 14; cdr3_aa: CASSRAGGGYEQYF; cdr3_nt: TGTGCCAGCAGTCGAGCGGGAGGAGGCTACGAGCAGTACTTC
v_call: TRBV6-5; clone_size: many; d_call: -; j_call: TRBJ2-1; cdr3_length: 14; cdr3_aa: CASRSSGSYNEQFF; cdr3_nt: TGTGCCAGCAGGAGTAGCGGCTCCTACAATGAGCAGTTCTTC
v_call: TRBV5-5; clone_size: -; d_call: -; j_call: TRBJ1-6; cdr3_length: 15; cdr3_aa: CASRPTQAFNSPPHF; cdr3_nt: TGTGCCAGCAGGCCGACGCAGGCGTTCAATTCACCCCCCCACTTT
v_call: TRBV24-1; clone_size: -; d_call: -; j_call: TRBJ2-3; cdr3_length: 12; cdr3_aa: CATSDSTDTQYF; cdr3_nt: TGTGCCACCAGTGACAGCACAGATACGCAGTATTTT
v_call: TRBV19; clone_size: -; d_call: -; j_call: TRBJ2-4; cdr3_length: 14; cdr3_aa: CASSIGEAKNIQYF; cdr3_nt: TGTGCCAGTAGTATCGGAGAGGCCAAAAACATTCAGTACTTC
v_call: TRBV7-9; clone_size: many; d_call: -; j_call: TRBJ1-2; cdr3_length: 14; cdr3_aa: CASSLRGEADGYTF; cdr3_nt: TGTGCCAGCAGCTTACGGGGAGAAGCGGATGGCTACACCTTC
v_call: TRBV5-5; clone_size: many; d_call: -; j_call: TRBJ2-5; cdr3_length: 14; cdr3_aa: CASSLPTGQETQYF; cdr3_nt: TGTGCCAGCAGCTTACCTACAGGCCAAGAGACCCAGTACTTC
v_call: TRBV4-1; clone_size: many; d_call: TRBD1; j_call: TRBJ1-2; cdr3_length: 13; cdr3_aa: CASSVRDRLGYTF; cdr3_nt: TGCGCCAGCAGCGTCCGGGACAGGCTTGGCTACACCTTC
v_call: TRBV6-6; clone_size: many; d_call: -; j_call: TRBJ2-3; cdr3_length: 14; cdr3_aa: CASSALRKGDTQYF; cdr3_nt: TGTGCCAGCAGTGCCCTCCGGAAAGGAGATACGCAGTATTTT